The rows below give T cell receptor delta chains drawn from one sample of a study of Vγ9Vδ2 T cells in congenital toxoplasmosis. TCRdb made new clone calls on the reads using CATT. The sample includes more than 850 delta-chain clones, roughly a fifth of them seen just once. Sequencing was done on a sample of gamma-delta T cells from blood. These receptors originate from a child under 10 years old born to a mother with Toxoplasma gondii infection during pregnancy, either congenitally infected or uninfected (not recorded which). Both conserved end residues are part of each CDR3. The D gene is left open where the match is weak. Size values are once, few and many counts, or a class for expanded clones, and some rows have none.

TRDJ3	medium-sized	TRDD3	TRDV2	TGTGCCTGTGACACCGTTTTGAGTGCTGGGGGTCGCTCCTGGGACACCCGACAGATGTTTTTC	CACDTVLSAGGRSWDTRQMFF
TRDJ1	large	TRDD3	TRDV2	TGTGCCTGTGACTACGTACTGGGGGCGTACACCGATAAACTCATCTTT	CACDYVLGAYTDKLIF
TRDJ1	large	TRDD3	TRDV1	TGTGCTCTTGGGGAACCGAAGCTGGGGGATACGGGAGACACCGATAAACTCATCTTT	CALGEPKLGDTGDTDKLIF
TRDJ3	medium-sized	TRDD3	TRDV2	TGTGCCTGTGACTTCCTGGGGGATTTCAGCTCCTGGGACACCCGACAGATGTTTTTC	CACDFLGDFSSWDTRQMFF
TRDJ1	medium-sized	-	TRDV3	TGTGCCTTTATTCCGGCCCTCTGGGTTTCCGATAAACTCATCTTT	CAFIPALWVSDKLIF
TRDJ2	large	TRDD3	TRDV2	TGTGCCTGTGACATACTGGGGGATACAGCACAACTCTTCTTT	CACDILGDTAQLFF
TRDJ2	large	-	TRDV2	TGTGCCTGTGACACCTGGGGGACAGCACAACTCTTCTTT	CACDTWGTAQLFF
TRDJ1	large	TRDD3	TRDV1	TGTGCTCTTGGGGAAATCTCCTTTTTGTACTGGGGGATACCCACCGATAAACTCATCTTT	CALGEISFLYWGIPTDKLIF
TRDJ3	-	TRDD3	TRDV2	TGTGCCTGTGATCCTACTGGGGGTCCGAGCTCCTGGGACACCCGACAGATGTTTTTC	CACDPTGGPSSWDTRQMFF
TRDJ2	-	TRDD3	TRDV2	TGTGCCTGTGACACCGTACTGGGGGATACTGGGGGACAACTCTTCTTT	CACDTVLGDTGGQLFF
TRDJ3	few	TRDD3	TRDV2	TGTGCCTGTGACACCTGGGGGACACCGAGCTCCTGGGACACCCAACAGATGTTTTTC	CACDTWGTPSSWDTQQMFF
TRDJ1	-	TRDD3	TRDV2	TGTGCCTGTGACCCCGTCATTATACTGGGGGTTACCTCCTGGGACACCGATAAACTCATCTTT	CACDPVIILGVTSWDTDKLIF
TRDJ1	large	-	TRDV2	TGTGCCTGTGACACCTGGGGGACCGATAAACTCATCTTT	CACDTWGTDKLIF
TRDJ1	large	TRDD3	TRDV1	TGTGCTCTTGGGGAACGTAGGCAGTACTGGGGGATTTCCGATAAACTCATCTTT	CALGERRQYWGISDKLIF
TRDJ3	medium-sized	TRDD3	TRDV2	TGTGCCTGTGACAGCATCCTGGGGGATTCGTACTCCTGGGACACCCGACAGATGTTTTTC	CACDSILGDSYSWDTRQMFF
TRDJ1	medium-sized	TRDD3	TRAV29/DV5	TGTGCAGCAAGCGTATATCTAGGGGGATACGCTCCCGATAAACTCATCTTT	CAASVYLGGYAPDKLIF
TRDJ2	-	TRDD3	TRDV2	TGTGCCTGTGATTTTACTGGGGGATACGCTTTGACAGCACAACTCTTCTTT	CACDFTGGYALTAQLFF
TRDJ1	medium-sized	TRDD3	TRDV2	TGTGCCTGTGACTCTTTACTGGGGGATCACACCGATAAACTCATCTTT	CACDSLLGDHTDKLIF
TRDJ3	large	TRDD3	TRDV2	TGTGCCTGTGACACCCCTACTGGGGGATACGCCTGGGACACCCGACAGATGTTTTTC	CACDTPTGGYAWDTRQMFF
TRDJ3	medium-sized	TRDD3	TRDV2	TGTGCCTGTGACACCCTTACTGGGGGATACGCCTGGGACACCCGACAGATGTTTTTC	CACDTLTGGYAWDTRQMFF
TRDJ1	medium-sized	-	TRDV1	TGTGCTCTTGGGGTATTCCTACTGGGGGCCGGGGGGACGTACACCGATAAACTCATCTTT	CALGVFLLGAGGTYTDKLIF
TRDJ1	large	TRDD3	TRDV2	TGTGCCTGTGATTACTGGGGGATCAACACCGATAAACTCATCTTT	CACDYWGINTDKLIF
TRDJ3	medium-sized	TRDD3	TRDV2	TGTGCCTGTGACACGGGATACTGGGGGATACCCCGCAGCTCCTGGGACACCCGACAGATGTTTTTC	CACDTGYWGIPRSSWDTRQMFF
TRDJ1	large	TRDD3	TRDV2	TGTGCCTGTGACACCTGGGGGATACTAGGCGATAAACTCATCTTT	CACDTWGILGDKLIF
TRDJ1	medium-sized	TRDD3	TRDV1	TGTGCTCTTGGGGGGGAGTACTGGGGCCTCTCCCCCACCGATAAACTCATCTTT	CALGGEYWGLSPTDKLIF
TRDJ1	large	TRDD3	TRDV2	TGTGCCTGTGACTACTGGGGGATAAGAACCGATAAACTCATCTTT	CACDYWGIRTDKLIF
TRDJ3	medium-sized	TRDD3	TRDV2	TGTGCCTGTGACAACGTACTGGGGGATACGAGCTCCTGGGACACCCGACAGATGTTTTTC	CACDNVLGDTSSWDTRQMFF
TRDJ3	large	TRDD3	TRDV2	TGTGCCTGTGACACCGTACTGGGGGACTCCTGGGACACCCGACAGATGTTTTTC	CACDTVLGDSWDTRQMFF
TRDJ3	medium-sized	TRDD3	TRDV2	TGTGCCTGTGACATACTGGGGGATATTTCCTGGGACACCCGACAGATGTTTTTC	CACDILGDISWDTRQMFF
TRDJ3	medium-sized	TRDD3	TRDV2	TGTGCCTGTGACATACTGGGGGATACGCCTAGCTCCTGGGACACCCGACAGATGTTTTTC	CACDILGDTPSSWDTRQMFF
TRDJ1	large	TRDD3	TRDV2	TGTGCCTGTGACTTACTGGGGGATACCCTATACACCGATAAACTCATCTTT	CACDLLGDTLYTDKLIF
TRDJ3	medium-sized	TRDD3	TRDV2	TGTGCCTGTGACACGTACTGGGGGATTCCCTCGAGCTCCTGGGACACCCGACAGATGTTTTTC	CACDTYWGIPSSSWDTRQMFF
TRDJ3	medium-sized	TRDD3	TRDV2	TGTGCCTGTGACGTACTGGGGGATACAGGCTCCTGGGACACCCGACAGATGTTTTTC	CACDVLGDTGSWDTRQMFF
TRDJ3	medium-sized	TRDD3	TRDV2	TGTGCCTGTGACACCGCGGGATACGCGAGCTCCTGGGACACCCGACAGATGTTTTTC	CACDTAGYASSWDTRQMFF
TRDJ1	large	TRDD3	TRDV1	TGTGCTCTTGGGGAACTAGCTCCAAACTGGGGGATCCCCACCGATAAACTCATCTTT	CALGELAPNWGIPTDKLIF
TRDJ2	large	TRDD3	TRDV2	TGTGCCTGTGACACCTGGGGGATACCAGCACAACTCTTCTTT	CACDTWGIPAQLFF
TRDJ3	-	TRDD3	TRDV2	TGTGCCAGTGACACCGTACTGGGGGACTCCTGGGACACCCGTCAGATGTTTTTC	CASDTVLGDSWDTRQMFF
TRDJ1	medium-sized	TRDD3	TRDV1	TGTGCTCTTGGGGAAAGGATGGTTCACCGGGGGATGGGAAACTTACCTCGGCGCACCGATAAACTCATCTTT	CALGERMVHRGMGNLPRRTDKLIF
TRDJ3	medium-sized	TRDD3	TRDV2	TGTGCCTGTGACGTACTGGGGGATACCTGGGACACCCGACAGATGTTTTTC	CACDVLGDTWDTRQMFF
TRDJ3	few	TRDD3	TRDV2	TGTGCCTGTGACTCGTACTGGGGGATACGCTCCTGGGACACCCGACAGATGTTTTTC	CACDSYWGIRSWDTRQMFF
TRDJ3	few	TRDD3	TRDV2	TGTGCCCGTGACACCGTACTGGGGGACTCCTGGGACACCCGTCAGATGTTTTTC	CARDTVLGDSWDTRQMFF